This T cell receptor beta chain is from a study of cytotoxic CD8 clonotypes in ibrutinib-treated CLL. The wider study: Response was recorded as partial in approximately 24 patients and complete in 2; at median about 6 years, roughly 15 remained remitted and some twelve had progressed. Study results and limitations: At the start, clonality exceeded age-matched healthy donors and followed circulating CD8+ T-cell counts. Clonality, elevated at ibrutinib response, dropped back toward baseline at progression. Private clonotypes, not public ones, expanded at ibrutinib response.

Per the germline V gene, CDR1 is SGHRS and CDR2 is YFSETQ. There are 13 residues in the CDR3. Germline trimming cut 6 bases from V and 9 bases from J; bases unmatched to any gene: 6. As regards this clone: Its cognate antigen is unknown.

The repertoire was sequenced with immunoSEQ multiplex PCR; TCRdb's copy has only in-frame clones and lacks some. The sample includes roughly 130,000 clones, 79% of them seen just once. This material consisted of PBMCs, taken after 12 months of ibrutinib treatment. This TCR derives from a human donor with chronic lymphocytic leukemia. This chain connects TRBV5-1 to TRBJ2-1; 10 positions agree with TRBD1. This CDR3 is CASIMTGGGEQFF. The CDR3 DNA follows: TGCGCCAGCATCATGACAGGGGGCGGTGAGCAGTTCTTC.